This T cell receptor (beta chain) was sequenced in a study of OX40 agonist ivuxolimab in advanced cancers. Looking at the study overall: Two cutaneous melanoma patients and one hepatocellular carcinoma patient, three in all, had partial responses. The study's findings and limits: CD4+ and CD8+ T cells in blood underwent clonal expansion by week 6 at 0.1 to 3.0 mg/kg. Among the least clonally expanded were partial responders at 0.1-3.0 mg/kg.

This clone appeared a single time. Its antigen remains unidentified. Produced via immunoSEQ multiplex PCR; TCRdb's table is partial and in-frame only. The sample comprises more than 30,000 clones, about 81% of which are singletons, and over 20% rests with the top ten. Looked up from germline, CDR1 is LGHNA and CDR2 is YNFKEQ. The CDR3 runs to 12 residues. V was trimmed by 1 base and J by 4 bases, leaving 4 bases between them. The TCR was taken from an adult with an advanced solid tumor such as melanoma, head and neck, liver or kidney cancer. This chain uses TRBV4-2 with TRBJ1-1, with no clear D. Specimen: CD4+ or CD8+ T cells sorted from blood, collected in a trial of the OX40 agonist ivuxolimab. CDR3 bases: TGTGCCAGCAGCCAAGGGAGCACTGAAGCTTTCTTT. Protein: CASSQGSTEAFF.